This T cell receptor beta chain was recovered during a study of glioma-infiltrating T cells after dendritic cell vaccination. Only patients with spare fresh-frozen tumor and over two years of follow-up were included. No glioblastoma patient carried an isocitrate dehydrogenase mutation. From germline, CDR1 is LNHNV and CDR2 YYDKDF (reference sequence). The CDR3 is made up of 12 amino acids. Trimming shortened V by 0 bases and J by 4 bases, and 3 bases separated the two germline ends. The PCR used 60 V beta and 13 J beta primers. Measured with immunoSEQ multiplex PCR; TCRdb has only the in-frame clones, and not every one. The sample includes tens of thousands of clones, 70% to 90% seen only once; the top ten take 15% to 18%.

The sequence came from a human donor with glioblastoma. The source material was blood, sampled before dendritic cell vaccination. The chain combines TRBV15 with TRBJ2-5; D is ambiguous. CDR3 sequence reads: CATSRDIETQYF. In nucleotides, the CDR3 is TGTGCCACCAGCAGAGATATAGAGACCCAGTACTTC.